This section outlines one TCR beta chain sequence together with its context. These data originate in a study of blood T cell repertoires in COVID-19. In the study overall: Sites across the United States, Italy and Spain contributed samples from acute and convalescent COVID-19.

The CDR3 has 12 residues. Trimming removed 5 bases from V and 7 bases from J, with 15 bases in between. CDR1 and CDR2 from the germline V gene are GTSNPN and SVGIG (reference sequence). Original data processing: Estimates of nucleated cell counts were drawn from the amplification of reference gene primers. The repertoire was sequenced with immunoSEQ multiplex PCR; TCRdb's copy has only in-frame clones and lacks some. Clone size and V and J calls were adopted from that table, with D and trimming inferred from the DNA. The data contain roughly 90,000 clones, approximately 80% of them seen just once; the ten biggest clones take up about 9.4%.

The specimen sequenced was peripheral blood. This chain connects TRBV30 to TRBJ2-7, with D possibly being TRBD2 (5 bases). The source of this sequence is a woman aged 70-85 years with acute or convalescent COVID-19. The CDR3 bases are TGTGCCTGGGGGCCGACCACGGGGGAGCAGTACTTC. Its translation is CAWGPTTGEQYF.